This TCR beta chain was obtained from a study of blood T cell repertoires in COVID-19. Study-level information: Acute-phase and convalescent COVID-19 samples originated in the United States, Italy and Spain.

CDR1 LGHDT and CDR2 YNNKEL come from the germline V gene (reference sequence). The CDR3 totals 12 residues. V was pared by 6 bases and J by 6 bases, with 8 bases between. This clone turned up a few times. Measured with immunoSEQ multiplex PCR; TCRdb has only the in-frame clones, and not every one. The data contain a few hundred thousand clones, approximately 86% of them seen just once; the ten biggest clones take up under 9%. This clonotype originated in a woman between 70 and 85 years old with active or convalescent COVID-19. The sample taken for sequencing was peripheral blood. The chain carries TRBV3-1 (or the pseudogene TRBV3-2) and TRBJ2-2; D perhaps matches TRBD1 (6 bases). The CDR3 reads CASRQGAGELFF. The CDR3 DNA reads as TGTGCCAGCAGACAGGGAGCCGGGGAGCTGTTTTTT.